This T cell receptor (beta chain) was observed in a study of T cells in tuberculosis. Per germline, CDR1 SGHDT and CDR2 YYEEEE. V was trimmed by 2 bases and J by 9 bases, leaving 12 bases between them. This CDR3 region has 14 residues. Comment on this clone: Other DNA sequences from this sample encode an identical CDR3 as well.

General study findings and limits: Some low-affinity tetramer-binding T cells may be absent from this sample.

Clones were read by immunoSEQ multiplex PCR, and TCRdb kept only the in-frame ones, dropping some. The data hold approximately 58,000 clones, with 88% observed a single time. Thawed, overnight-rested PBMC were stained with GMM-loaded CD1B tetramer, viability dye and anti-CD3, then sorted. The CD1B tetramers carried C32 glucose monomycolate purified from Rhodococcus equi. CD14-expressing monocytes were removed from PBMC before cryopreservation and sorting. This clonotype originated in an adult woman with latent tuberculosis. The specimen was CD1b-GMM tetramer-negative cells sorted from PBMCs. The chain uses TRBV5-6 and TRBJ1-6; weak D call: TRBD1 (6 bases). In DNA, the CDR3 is TGTGCCAGCAGCTTTTATACCAGGGGTTCACCCCTCCACTTT. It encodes CASSFYTRGSPLHF.